A single sample gave rise to the 10 T cell receptor beta chains below, sequenced in a study of CD8 T cells in ankylosing spondylitis. Each CDR3 protein gets one entry after TCRdb re-called the 5' RACE reads with MiXCR. The sample has 270,000 or so distinct CDR3 sequences; under 20% are singletons. The sample comprised blood, either unsorted or a sorted T cell fraction (not recorded which). These receptors were taken from a male donor with ankylosing spondylitis or in good health (not recorded which).

This clonotype was recorded at least ten times. The V call is TRBV27, the J call TRBJ2-3; no clear D. Trimming left V 4 bases short and J 6 bases short, with 17 bases between. From germline, CDR1 is MNHEY and CDR2 SMNVEV (reference sequence). The CDR3 consists of 15 residues. The CDR3 spells CASSYWGGDMDTQYF. As DNA, the CDR3 is TGTGCCAGCAGTTATTGGGGTGGAGACATGGATACGCAGTATTTT.

The chain is built from TRBV29-1 and TRBJ2-5; D perhaps matches TRBD2 (5 bases). The CDR3 extends over 15 amino acids. From germline, CDR1 is SQVTM and CDR2 ANQGSEA. V was clipped by 1 base and J by 3 bases, with 15 bases between them. CDR3 protein: CSVEARETEEETQYF. In DNA form, the CDR3 reads TGCAGCGTTGAAGCTCGTGAGACGGAGGAAGAGACCCAGTACTTC. Using reference TRBV29-1 and TRBJ2-5 for the parts outside the CDR3, the full variable domain is SAVISQKPSRDICQRGTSLTIQCQVDSQVTMMFWYRQQPGQSLTLIATANQGSEATYESGFVIDKFPISRPNLTFSTLTVSNMSPEDSSIYLCSVEARETEEETQYFGPGTRLLVL.

This clonotype was recorded many times. The genes are TRBV21-1 and TRBJ2-5; the table gives TRBD1 as D, unverified against the DNA. TRBV21-1 is a pseudogene. This CDR3 has 16 amino acids. CDR3 nucleotides: TGTGCCAGCAGCGCCTTAAGTGTGGCAGGGGAAGAGACCCAGTACTTC. Protein: CASSALSVAGEETQYF.

This clonotype appeared a few times. The V gene is TRBV20-1, the J gene TRBJ2-7; 7 bases agree with TRBD2. This CDR3 region has 16 residues. After removal of 1 base from V and 3 bases from J, the junction contained 12 bases not matched to a gene. In germline, CDR1 is DFQATT, CDR2 SNEGSKA (reference sequence). CDR3 nucleotide sequence: TGCAGTGCTAGAGCCCCCGGGACTAAGTTGATCTACGAGCAGTACTTC. This gives the protein CSARAPGTKLIYEQYF.

Only a few counts were recorded for this clonotype. The chain couples TRBV18 to TRBJ2-7; 10 bases agree with TRBD2. Germline V gene sequence: CDR1 KGHSH, CDR2 LQKENI. The junction had 6 bases not matched to a gene; V was cut back by 6 bases and J by 1 base. This CDR3 comprises 15 residues. CDR3 in DNA: TGTGCCAGCTCTTCTATAGCGGGAGGTTCCTACGAGCAGTACTTC. Residues: CASSSIAGGSYEQYF. The variable domain in full, completed from reference TRBV18 and TRBJ2-7, reads NAGVMQNPRHLVRRRGQEARLRCSPMKGHSHVYWYRQLPEEGLKFMVYLQKENIIDESGMPKERFSAEFPKEGPSILRIQQVVRGDSAAYFCASSSIAGGSYEQYFGPGTRLTVT.

This clonotype was seen more than once but under ten times. The chain is built from TRBV15 and TRBJ2-5, with TRBD2 as a possible D gene (6 bases). CDR3 length: 15 amino acids. Trimming took off 2 bases at V and 5 bases at J, with 15 bases between the two ends. Germline assignment: CDR1 LNHNV and CDR2 YYDKDF (reference sequence). The CDR3 coding sequence is TGTGCCACCAGCAGAACTCTAGCGACGGGGGAGACCCAGTACTTC. Amino acids: CATSRTLATGETQYF.

The table lists this clonotype with a few counts. This chain uses TRBV19 with TRBJ2-5, with 7 nucleotides matching TRBD2. The CDR3 covers 14 residues. V trimming: 3 bases; J trimming: 3 bases; junction bases outside the gene matches: 4. CDR1 is LNHDA and CDR2 is SQIVND in the germline V gene (reference sequence). The DNA for the CDR3 is TGTGCCAGTAGTATCGGAGGGAGGGAAGAGACCCAGTACTTC. Translating it yields CASSIGGREETQYF.

This clonotype has just a few counts. The chain has TRBV5-1 and TRBJ1-1; 7 bases line up with TRBD1. J gave up 6 bases and V 1 base, and 6 bases lay outside the gene matches. From germline, CDR1 is SGHRS and CDR2 YFSETQ. There are 14 residues in the CDR3. The CDR3 region is CASSLRQGDPEAFF. As DNA, the CDR3 is TGCGCCAGCAGCTTGAGGCAGGGGGATCCTGAAGCTTTCTTT. Full variable domain (rest looked up from reference TRBV5-1 and TRBJ1-1): KAGVTQTPRYLIKTRGQQVTLSCSPISGHRSVSWYQQTPGQGLQFLFEYFSETQRNKGNFPGRFSGRQFSNSRSEMNVSTLELGDSALYLCASSLRQGDPEAFFGQGTRLTVV.

The rearrangement joins TRBV3-1 to TRBJ2-7, with D uncertain. V gave up 0 bases and J gave up 5 bases, with 14 bases separating them. The CDR3 length is 15 residues. Germline CDR1 reads LGHDT; CDR2 reads YNNKEL (reference sequence). In nucleotides, the CDR3 is TGTGCCAGCAGCCAAGAGGTAGGGCGCCTGGACGAGCAGTACTTC. It specifies CASSQEVGRLDEQYF.

V is TRBV29-1 and J is TRBJ2-6, with a tentative D call TRBD1 (5 bases). V gave up 6 bases and J gave up 4 bases, with 13 bases separating them. CDR3 length equals 14 residues. Germline V lookup: CDR1 SQVTM, CDR2 ANQGSEA. The CDR3 DNA reads as TGCAGCGTGGACAAAAACGACGGGGCCAACGTCCTGACTTTC. It is translated as CSVDKNDGANVLTF.